This T cell receptor beta chain was sequenced in a study of CD8+CD57+ T cells in acquired aplastic anemia listed by TCRdb under 2018. Background for the entire study: On average, sorted CD4+ and CD8+ cells yielded approximately 3 ug of extracted DNA, with a range of about 0.17 to 27.4 ug. For healthy donor samples, the average read count was about 10.8 million for CD4+ cells and 11 million to 13 million for CD8+ cells.

The germline V end is reduced by 4 bases and the J end by 11 bases; junction bases left unmatched: 5. From cysteine to phenylalanine, the CDR3 is 14 amino acids long. Just the 42-base CDR3 DNA is kept, in frame starting at base 1. CDR1 is given as SEHNR and CDR2 as FQNEAQ, both from the germline V gene (reference sequence). Overall study results and their limits: Roughly 30 CD8+ CDR3 sequences were shared between patients and controls but appeared highly expressed in patients and within their immunodominant clones. Patients and healthy controls showed no significant difference in CD8+ Simpson's diversity (P=0.060).

Profiling of TCR beta VDJ combinations and CDR3 sequences used genomic DNA as the template. An Illumina HiSeq 2000 was used for TCR repertoire sequencing. The paper's processing steps were these. Repertoire assessment relied on Simpson's diversity index, CDR3 size and DJ length profiles, and TRBV/TRBJ rearrangement plots. The most abundant DNA sequence in the deep sequencing data was taken as the immunodominant clone. CDR3 amino acid sequences were checked for sharing across subjects and were also compared against the VDJdb database and published repertoires. TCRdb cleaned the public reads at Q25 with fastp, built clones with MiXCR and kept in-frame beta chains. Duplicate CDR3 protein sequences are folded into a single record with the most common DNA and genes. These V and J calls derive from TCRdb rather than the authors' analysis. In all, the sample holds around 190,000 distinct CDR3 sequences, and roughly 57% of those were seen once. Of the sample, over 25% is held by the ten largest clones.

TCR repertoires of sorted CD4+ and CD8+ blood T cells from severe aplastic anemia patients and healthy subjects were deep-sequenced in the study. Ficoll-Paque density gradient centrifugation was used to isolate peripheral blood mononuclear cells. Before DNA extraction, CD4+ and CD8+ T cells were sorted by FACS or by magnetic beads. This clonotype was seen a few times. Its antigen is still unknown. No qualities accompany the bases; no much larger clone lies one base away. This receptor was identified in a human donor in good health. The sample comprised sorted CD4+, CD8+, or CD8+CD57+ T cells (not recorded which) from PBMCs. The chain is made from TRBV7-9 and TRBJ1-6, and 10 junction bases match TRBD1. The bases read TGTGCCAGCAGCTGGGGACAGGGGTCGGCACCCCTCCACTTT. It translates to CASSWGQGSAPLHF.